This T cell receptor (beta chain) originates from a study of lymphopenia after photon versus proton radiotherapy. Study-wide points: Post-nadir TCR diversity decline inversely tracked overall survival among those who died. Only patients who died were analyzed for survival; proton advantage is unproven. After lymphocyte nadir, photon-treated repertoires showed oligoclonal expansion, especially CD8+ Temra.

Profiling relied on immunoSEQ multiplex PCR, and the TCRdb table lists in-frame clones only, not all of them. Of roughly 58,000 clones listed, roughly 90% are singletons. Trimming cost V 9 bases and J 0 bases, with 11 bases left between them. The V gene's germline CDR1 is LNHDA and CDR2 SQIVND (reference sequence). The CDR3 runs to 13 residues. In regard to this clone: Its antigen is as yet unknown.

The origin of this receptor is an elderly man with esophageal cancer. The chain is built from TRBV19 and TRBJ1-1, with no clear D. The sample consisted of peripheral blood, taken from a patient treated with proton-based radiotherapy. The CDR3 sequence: CASERGMNTEAFF. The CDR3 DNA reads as TGTGCCAGCGAGAGAGGGATGAACACTGAAGCTTTCTTT.